This T cell receptor (beta chain) emerged from a study of blood T cell repertoires in COVID-19. As processed by the authors: Scientists estimated how many nucleated cells there were by amplifying reference gene primers. Some clones are missing from TCRdb's copy, which holds only in-frame ones; the method was immunoSEQ multiplex PCR. V and J calls and clone size are given by that table; D and trimming were obtained from the DNA. The sample lists about 300,000 clones, around 90% occurring once. Living in 24 US areas, the participants were between about 18 and 100 years of age. Two negative PCRs, clearance, or symptom resolution had been documented for recovered Cohort 3 donors. CDR3 length: 14 amino acids. V was pared by 5 bases and J by 4 bases, with 13 bases between. Looked up from germline, CDR1 is SEHNR and CDR2 is FQNEAQ (reference sequence).

The sequence came from a middle-aged woman who had recovered from COVID-19. Source material: PBMCs or T cells enriched from blood (not recorded which). The V and J genes are TRBV7-9 and TRBJ2-3; D possibly corresponds to TRBD2 (6 bases). CDR3 bases: TGTGCCAGCAGCCCCCAGGAGGGCTCAGATACGCAGTATTTT. Translating gives CASSPQEGSDTQYF. The full variable domain, completed using reference TRBV7-9 and TRBJ2-3, is DTGVSQNPRHKITKRGQNVTFRCDPISEHNRLYWYRQTLGQGPEFLTYFQNEAQLEKSRLLSDRFSAERPKGSFSTLEIQRTEQGDSAMYLCASSPQEGSDTQYFGPGTRLTVL.